This T cell receptor beta chain was captured in a study of cytotoxic CD8 clonotypes in ibrutinib-treated CLL listed by TCRdb under 2021. Background for the entire study: In this cohort, more than 14 patients were treatment-naive and about ten were relapsed/refractory, while 17 to 18 had unmutated IGHV. Partial responses were observed in 24 patients and complete responses in 2; after a median follow-up of around 64 months, remission was maintained in approximately 14 patients and progression was observed in around twelve. Response samples were obtained after a median of approximately twelve months of treatment, with a range of roughly 6 to 36 months. On average, each sample had some 250,000 productive templates and 96,000 or so productive rearrangements. Longitudinal samples were available for about 30% of the 86 trial participants. Cryopreserved peripheral blood mononuclear cells were obtained before treatment, at response, and at either sustained remission or disease progression. Patients were still on ibrutinib when every remission and progressive disease sample was collected. The paper's findings and limits, for the study overall: At ibrutinib response clonality went up, during sustained remission it held steady, and at progression it dropped back toward baseline. At baseline, clonality was higher than in age-matched healthy donors and showed a strong correlation with circulating CD8+ T-cell counts. Public clonotypes were found to be uncommon and were observed to contract or remain stable during treatment; the increase in clonality was shown to reflect expansion of private clonotypes at ibrutinib response. Sustained-remission and progressing patients did not have matched sampling times, and lymph node repertoires were not examined.

Via the germline V gene (reference sequence), CDR1 is MNHEY and CDR2 SMNVEV. The CDR3 measures 15 amino acids from cysteine to phenylalanine. Of the read, only the CDR3 DNA is kept; its 45 bases are in frame from base 1. V is clipped by 0 bases and J by 5 bases, and the sequence between their germline boundaries is 13 bases long. Per the publication, the time point label means: roughly 2 years on ibrutinib. Approximately 2 micrograms of genomic DNA were extracted from cryopreserved PBMCs for TCR beta library preparation. Longitudinal blood samples from CLL patients receiving ibrutinib monotherapy were subjected to high-throughput TCR beta sequencing. The patients took part in an open-label, single-center phase 2 trial of ibrutinib monotherapy. On this clone itself: Which antigen it targets is not known. No base-level quality is on record; no much larger clone is a single base apart.

A MiSeq instrument was used for deep resolution sequencing, which targeted depths ranging from 1 in 1 million up to 1 in 200,000 T cells, with coverage averaging 10x for each clonotype. The immunoSEQ hsTCRB Kit was used to generate the TCR beta libraries. The source study handled its data this way. The data were analyzed with ImmunoSEQ Analyzer and ImmunoSEQ Data Assistant, and V, D and J gene assignments followed IMGT definitions. Clonality, with values ranging from 0 to 1, was calculated as one minus the normalized Shannon entropy of productive rearrangement frequencies. Only overrepresented clonotypes making up at least 0.05% of each patient's repertoire were included in the public clonotype analysis. Approximately 13 age-matched healthy donor repertoires from immuneACCESS served as clonality controls. What TCRdb holds here is the immuneACCESS table cut down to in-frame rearrangements. Part of the clones is not present; checked against another copy, under half of the missing clones reflect an unresolved V gene, and the others are unexplained. The D gene and trimming were derived from the DNA, and the V and J assignments and clone size from that table. The sample has 75,000 to 80,000 clones on record, less than 90% of them singletons. The ten top clones hold around 37% of the sample.

The clonotype comes from a human donor with chronic lymphocytic leukemia. Sequenced here: PBMCs, sampled after 24 months of ibrutinib treatment. The chain couples TRBV27 to TRBJ2-5, with TRBD1 as a weak D call on 6 bases. The CDR3 loop reads CASSLSGWGRETQYF. The DNA is as follows: TGTGCCAGCAGTTTATCGGGCTGGGGGCGTGAGACCCAGTACTTC.